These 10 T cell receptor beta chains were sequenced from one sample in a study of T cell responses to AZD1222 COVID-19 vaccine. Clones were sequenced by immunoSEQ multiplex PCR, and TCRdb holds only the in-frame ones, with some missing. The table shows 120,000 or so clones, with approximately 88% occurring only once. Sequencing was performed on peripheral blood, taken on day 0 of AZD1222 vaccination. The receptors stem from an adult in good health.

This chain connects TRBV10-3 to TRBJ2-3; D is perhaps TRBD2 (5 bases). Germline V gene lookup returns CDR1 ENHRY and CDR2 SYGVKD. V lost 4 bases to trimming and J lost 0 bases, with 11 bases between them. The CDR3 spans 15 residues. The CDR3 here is CAISGADPSTDTQYF. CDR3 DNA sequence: TGTGCCATCAGTGGAGCGGACCCTAGCACAGATACGCAGTATTTT.

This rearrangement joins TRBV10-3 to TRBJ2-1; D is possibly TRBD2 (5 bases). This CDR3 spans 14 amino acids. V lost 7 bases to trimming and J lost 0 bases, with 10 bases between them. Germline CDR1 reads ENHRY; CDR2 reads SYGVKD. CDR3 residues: CAITDGGSYNEQFF. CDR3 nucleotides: TGTGCCATCACGGACGGAGGCTCCTACAATGAGCAGTTCTTC.

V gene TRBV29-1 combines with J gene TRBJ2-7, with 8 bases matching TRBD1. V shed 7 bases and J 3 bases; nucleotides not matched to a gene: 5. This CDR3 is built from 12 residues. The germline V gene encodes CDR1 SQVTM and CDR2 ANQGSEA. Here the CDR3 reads CSAITGGYEQYF. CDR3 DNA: TGCAGCGCAATCACAGGGGGCTACGAGCAGTACTTC.

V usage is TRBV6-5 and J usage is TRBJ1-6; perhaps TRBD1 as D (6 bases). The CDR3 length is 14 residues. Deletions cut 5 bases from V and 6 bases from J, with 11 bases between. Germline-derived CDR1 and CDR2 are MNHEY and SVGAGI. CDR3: CASSKQGGNSPLHF. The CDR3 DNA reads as TGTGCCAGCAGTAAACAGGGAGGTAATTCACCCCTCCACTTT.

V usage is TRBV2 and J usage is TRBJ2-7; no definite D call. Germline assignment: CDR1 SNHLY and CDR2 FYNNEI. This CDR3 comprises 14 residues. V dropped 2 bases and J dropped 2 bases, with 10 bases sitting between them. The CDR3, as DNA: TGTGCCAGCAGTGAACTCGAGGATACCTACGAGCAGTACTTC. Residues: CASSELEDTYEQYF. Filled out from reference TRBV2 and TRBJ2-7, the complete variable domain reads EPEVTQTPSHQVTQMGQEVILRCVPISNHLYFYWYRQILGQKVEFLVSFYNNEISEKSEIFDDQFSVERPDGSNFTLKIRSTKLEDSAMYFCASSELEDTYEQYFGPGTRLTVT.

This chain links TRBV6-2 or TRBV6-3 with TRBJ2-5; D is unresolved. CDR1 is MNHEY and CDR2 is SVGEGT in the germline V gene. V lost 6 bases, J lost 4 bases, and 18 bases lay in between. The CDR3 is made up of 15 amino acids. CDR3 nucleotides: TGTGCCAGCAGACCTCTAACTGGAGATGGAGAGACCCAGTACTTC. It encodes CASRPLTGDGETQYF.

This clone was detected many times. In DNA, the CDR3 is TGTGCCAGCAGCTCGTCAGGGGGGTCGAACACCGGGGAGCTGTTTTTT. Its protein product is CASSSSGGSNTGELFF. V usage is TRBV11-3 and J usage is TRBJ2-2, with D possibly TRBD1 on 7 matching bases. Germline V CDR1 and CDR2: SGHNT, YENEEA. This CDR3 has 16 amino acids. V lost 4 bases to trimming and J lost 0 bases, with 12 bases between them.

CDR3 residues: CASRRDRDNNQPQHF. CDR3 DNA sequence: TGTGCCAGCAGACGGGACAGGGATAACAATCAGCCCCAGCATTTT. This sequence joins TRBV6-5 and TRBJ1-5, with 9 bases lining up with TRBD1. V trimming: 6 bases; J trimming: 3 bases; junction bases outside the gene matches: 6. Germline V gene lookup returns CDR1 MNHEY and CDR2 SVGAGI. The CDR3 runs 15 residues.

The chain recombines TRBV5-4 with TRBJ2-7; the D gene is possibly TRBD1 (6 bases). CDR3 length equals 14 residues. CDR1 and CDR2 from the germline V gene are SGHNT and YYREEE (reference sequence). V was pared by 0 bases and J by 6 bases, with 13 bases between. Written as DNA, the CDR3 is TGTGCCAGCAGCTTGGGGCAGCAGGGGTCCGAGCAGTACTTC. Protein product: CASSLGQQGSEQYF.

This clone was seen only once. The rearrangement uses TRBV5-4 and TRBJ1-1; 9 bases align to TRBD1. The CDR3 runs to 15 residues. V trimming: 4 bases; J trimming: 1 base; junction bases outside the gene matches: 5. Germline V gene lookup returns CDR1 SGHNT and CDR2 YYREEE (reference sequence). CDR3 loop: CASSRPGQGNTEAFF. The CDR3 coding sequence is TGTGCCAGCAGCCGTCCGGGACAGGGGAACACTGAAGCTTTCTTT. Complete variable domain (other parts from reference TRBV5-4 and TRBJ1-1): ETGVTQSPTHLIKTRGQQVTLRCSSQSGHNTVSWYQQALGQGPQFIFQYYREEENGRGNFPPRFSGLQFPNYSSELNVNALELDDSALYLCASSRPGQGNTEAFFGQGTRLTVV.